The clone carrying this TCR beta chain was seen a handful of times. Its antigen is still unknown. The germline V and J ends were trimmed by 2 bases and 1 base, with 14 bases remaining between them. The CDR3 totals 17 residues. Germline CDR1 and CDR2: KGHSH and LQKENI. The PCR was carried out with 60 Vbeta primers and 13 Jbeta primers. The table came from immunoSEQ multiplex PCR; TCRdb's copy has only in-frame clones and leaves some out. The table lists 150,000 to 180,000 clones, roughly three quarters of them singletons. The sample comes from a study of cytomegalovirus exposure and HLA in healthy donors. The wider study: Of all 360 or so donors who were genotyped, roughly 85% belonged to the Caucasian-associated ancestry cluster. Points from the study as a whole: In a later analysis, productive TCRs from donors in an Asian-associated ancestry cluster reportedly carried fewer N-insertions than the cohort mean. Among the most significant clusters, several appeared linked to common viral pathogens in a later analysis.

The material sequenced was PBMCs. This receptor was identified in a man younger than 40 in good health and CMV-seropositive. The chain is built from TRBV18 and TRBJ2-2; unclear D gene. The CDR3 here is CASSPVGGMGNTGELFF. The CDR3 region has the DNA TGTGCCAGCTCACCAGTCGGCGGAATGGGGAACACCGGGGAGCTGTTTTTT.